This TCR beta chain was identified during a study of blood T cell repertoires in COVID-19. Turning to the study itself: Researchers got acute and convalescent COVID-19 samples from the United States, Italy and Spain. T cells, B-cell-depleted T cells, or PBMCs supplied cDNA or gDNA.

The CDR3 consists of 15 residues. V shed 6 bases and J 2 bases; nucleotides not matched to a gene: 9. Germline CDR1 WSHSY, CDR2 SAAADI. Original methodology: Using reference gene primer amplification, nucleated cell counts were estimated. Method: immunoSEQ multiplex PCR; TCRdb's copy keeps in-frame clones and lacks some. The DNA was the basis for D and trimming; V, J and clone size are from that table. The sample holds about 140,000 clones, about 80% seen once. What was sequenced was peripheral blood. The TCR was taken from a man aged 65 to 79 who had recovered from COVID-19. The chain joins TRBV10-2 to TRBJ2-7; the match to TRBD2 covers 8 bases. The CDR3 nucleotides are TGCGCCAGCAGCTCAAGCGGGAGTGGGACCTACGAGCAGTACTTC. Residues: CASSSSGSGTYEQYF.